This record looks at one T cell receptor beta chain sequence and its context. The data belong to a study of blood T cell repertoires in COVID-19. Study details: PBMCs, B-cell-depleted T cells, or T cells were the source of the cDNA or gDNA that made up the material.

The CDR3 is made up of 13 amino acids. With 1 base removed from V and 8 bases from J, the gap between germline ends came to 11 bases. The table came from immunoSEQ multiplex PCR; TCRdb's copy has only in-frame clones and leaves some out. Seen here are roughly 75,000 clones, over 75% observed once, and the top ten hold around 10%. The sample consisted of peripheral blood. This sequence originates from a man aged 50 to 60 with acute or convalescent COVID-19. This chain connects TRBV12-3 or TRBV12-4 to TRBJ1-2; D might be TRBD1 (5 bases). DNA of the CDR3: TGTGCCAGCAGTTTAGTAGGGGCGGAAGGCTACACCTTC. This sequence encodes CASSLVGAEGYTF.